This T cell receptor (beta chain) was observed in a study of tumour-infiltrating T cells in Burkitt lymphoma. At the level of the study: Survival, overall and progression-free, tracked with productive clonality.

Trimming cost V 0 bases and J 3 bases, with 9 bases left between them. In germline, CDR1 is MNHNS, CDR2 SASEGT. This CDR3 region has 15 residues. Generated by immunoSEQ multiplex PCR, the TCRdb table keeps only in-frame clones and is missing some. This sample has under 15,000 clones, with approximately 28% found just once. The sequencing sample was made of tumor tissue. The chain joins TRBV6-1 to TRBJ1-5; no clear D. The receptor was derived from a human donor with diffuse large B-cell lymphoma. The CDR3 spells CASSEAGFYNQPQHF. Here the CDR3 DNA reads TGTGCCAGCAGTGAAGCTGGATTTTACAATCAGCCCCAGCATTTT.